What follows are 8 T cell receptor beta chains derived from one specimen sequenced in a study of molecular identifiers for immune sequencing clone quantification. In TCRdb, the PCR reads were re-called with MiXCR into one record per CDR3 protein. Of a few hundred thousand distinct CDR3 sequences in the sample, over 20% are singletons; the top ten hold around 0.86%. The sequencing sample was made of naive CD8+ T cells from blood, with Jurkat cell RNA spiked in. Subset given: FACS-sorted CD8+CD4-CCR7+CD45RA+ naive T cells. The receptors derive from a human donor in good health. Some libraries in this study had Jurkat cell RNA spiked in.

The table lists this clonotype with a few counts. The CDR3 bases are TGTGCCAGCAGCCAAGATAGAAGTCGAGTTGGGGGCTACACCTTC. As protein: CASSQDRSRVGGYTF. J is TRBJ1-2 and V is TRBV14, with D uncertain. CDR3 size: 15 residues. V lost 0 bases, J lost 8 bases, and 16 bases lay in between. The germline V gene has CDR1 SGHDN and CDR2 FVKESK.

Note on this clonotype: A much larger clone is a single base away; this may be a read error. This rearrangement joins TRBV12-3 or TRBV12-4 to TRBJ1-1; D not resolved. The CDR3 consists of 14 residues. The V and J ends lost 4 bases and 0 bases respectively, with 9 bases between them. The CDR3: CASSSVYMNTEAFF. As DNA, the CDR3 is TGTGCCAGCAGTTCAGTGTACATGAACACTGAAGCTTTCTTT.

Of note for this clonotype: No conserved phenylalanine or tryptophan ends this CDR3, so it is likely a read error. The chain uses TRBV2 and TRBJ2-7; D uncertain. The CDR3 is 12 amino acids. Germline V gene sequence: CDR1 SNHLY, CDR2 FYNNEI. Trimming removed 5 bases from V and 6 bases from J, with 11 bases in between. CDR3 loop: CASSPLGSEQYL. The CDR3 DNA follows: TGTGCCAGCAGTCCTCTAGGATCCGAGCAGTACCTC.

This clonotype showed up just a few times. The chain recombines TRBV5-4 with TRBJ2-3; 8 bases align to TRBD1. Trimming took 3 bases from V and 4 from J; bases not matched to a gene: 10. The CDR3 runs to 16 residues. CDR1 SGHNT and CDR2 YYREEE come from the germline V gene (reference sequence). CDR3 nucleotides: TGTGCCAGCAGCTCCCGGACAGGGTCAATCGCAGATACGCAGTATTTT. Amino acid sequence: CASSSRTGSIADTQYF.

This clonotype was detected a few times. The CDR3 does not end in the conserved phenylalanine or tryptophan, so this is likely a read error. The chain uses TRBV5-1 and TRBJ2-3, with D maybe TRBD2 (5 bases). This CDR3 has 14 residues. Germline CDR1 SGHRS, CDR2 YFSETQ. The V end lost 4 bases, the J end lost 4 bases, and 13 bases lay between the germline ends. CDR3 sequence reads: CASSPDPGSDTQYL. The DNA for the CDR3 is TGCGCCAGCAGCCCCGATCCGGGGTCAGATACGCAGTATCTT.

This clonotype was picked up a small number of times. J is TRBJ1-2 and V is TRBV2; D not certain. Trimming pared 1 base from V and 5 bases from J, leaving 8 bases between. The CDR3 spans 13 residues. CDR1 and CDR2 from the germline V gene are SNHLY and FYNNEI. CDR3: CASSEGRWYGYTF. In nucleotides, the CDR3 is TGTGCCAGCAGTGAAGGTCGTTGGTATGGCTACACCTTC.

This clonotype was recorded many times. V usage is TRBV29-1 and J usage is TRBJ1-1; perhaps TRBD1 as D (6 bases). CDR1 and CDR2 from the germline V gene are SQVTM and ANQGSEA. With 4 bases removed from V and 6 bases from J, the gap between germline ends came to 9 bases. This CDR3 region has 11 residues. CDR3: CSVGSGAEAFF. The DNA of the CDR3 is TGCAGCGTTGGGTCAGGGGCTGAAGCTTTCTTT.

This clonotype came up once. This may be a read error: a much more frequent sequence differs by one nucleotide. This rearrangement joins TRBV20-1 to TRBJ2-2; the D gene could be TRBD1 or TRBD2 (6 bases each). The CDR3 is 16 residues long. Germline-derived CDR1 and CDR2 are DFQATT and SNEGSKA (reference sequence). V lost 4 bases, J lost 3 bases, and 18 bases lay in between. CDR3 sequence reads: CSANPGVWGDTGELFF. CDR3 coding DNA: TGCAGTGCTAATCCAGGGGTCTGGGGGGACACCGGGGAGCTGTTTTTT.